This TCR beta chain was captured in a study of cytomegalovirus exposure and HLA in healthy donors. Study-wide points: In a later analysis, common viral pathogens appeared linked to several of the most significant clusters. The authors confirmed in vitro that a few CMV-associated chains were specific for CMV antigens. Among CMV-associated TCR beta chains, most appeared HLA-restricted in a later analysis.

The PCR ran on 60 Vbeta and 13 Jbeta primers. This table comes from immunoSEQ multiplex PCR, and its TCRdb copy is limited to in-frame clones, with some not included. Of about 200,000 clones listed, about 80% are singletons. A word on this clone: What it binds is not known.

Per germline, CDR1 MNHEY and CDR2 SMNVEV (reference sequence). With 0 bases clipped from V and 3 bases from J, the junction kept 5 bases outside the gene matches. This CDR3 is built from 16 residues. The source of this sequence is a man younger than 35 in good health and CMV-seronegative. The rearrangement uses TRBV27 and TRBJ1-5, with 7 bases that match TRBD1. Sequenced material: PBMCs. The CDR3 sequence is CASSLSTGPHNQPQHF. CDR3 in DNA: TGTGCCAGCAGTTTATCGACAGGGCCTCACAATCAGCCCCAGCATTTT.